The sequence of this TCR beta chain was determined in a study of Ad26.COV2.S vaccination and SARS-CoV-2 variants. Study overall: Enrolled in COV1001, the donor was in the Ad26.COV2.S trial arm, which received the vaccine. Once or twice, 56 days apart, Ad26.COV2.S was delivered intramuscularly. Study-wide findings and caveats: Total T cell responses may have been underestimated by the TCR breadth and depth analyses.

Here immunoSEQ multiplex PCR was the method, and the copy in TCRdb shows in-frame clones only, minus some. The profile shows 410,000 or so clones, 75% to 95% of them singletons. In regard to this clone: Its antigen is not identified.

Described treatment: some 20 received Ad26.COV2.S at low or high dose, single or two shots; 5 received placebo; per-sample allocation not given. Sampling happened 63 days after the first vaccine or placebo injection. Trimming shortened V by 3 bases and J by 3 bases, and 11 bases separated the two germline ends. Germline assignment: CDR1 SQVTM and CDR2 ANQGSEA. CDR3 length equals 13 residues. The material was peripheral blood, obtained in a trial of Ad26.COV2.S vaccine versus placebo. This chain joins TRBV29-1 and TRBJ1-2; D is undetermined. The clonotype originates from a person aged 18-65 years who received the Ad26.COV2.S COVID-19 vaccine or a placebo. CDR3 nucleotide sequence: TGCAGCGTTGAGAGGGTTGTGGACTATGGCTACACCTTC. Translated, it gives CSVERVVDYGYTF.